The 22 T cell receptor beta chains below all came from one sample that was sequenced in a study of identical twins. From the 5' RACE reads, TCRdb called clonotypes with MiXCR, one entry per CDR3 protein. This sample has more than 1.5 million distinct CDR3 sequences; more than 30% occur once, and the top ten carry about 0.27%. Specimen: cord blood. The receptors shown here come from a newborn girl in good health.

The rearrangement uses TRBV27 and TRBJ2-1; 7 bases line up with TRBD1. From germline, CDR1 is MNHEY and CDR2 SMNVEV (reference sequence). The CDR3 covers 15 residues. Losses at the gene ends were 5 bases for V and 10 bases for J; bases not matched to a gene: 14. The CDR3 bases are TGTGCCAGCAGTCTAGTACCGACAGGGTCCTACGAGCAGTTCTTC. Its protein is CASSLVPTGSYEQFF.

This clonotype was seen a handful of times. The CDR3 here is CASSLSAASIADTQYF. CDR3 coding DNA: TGTGCCAGCAGTTTATCGGCGGCCTCCATTGCAGATACGCAGTATTTT. The J gene is TRBJ2-3, the V gene TRBV27; D remains ambiguous. CDR1 and CDR2 (germline): MNHEY, SMNVEV (reference sequence). The CDR3 runs to 16 residues. Trimming pared 0 bases from V and 4 bases from J, leaving 14 bases between.

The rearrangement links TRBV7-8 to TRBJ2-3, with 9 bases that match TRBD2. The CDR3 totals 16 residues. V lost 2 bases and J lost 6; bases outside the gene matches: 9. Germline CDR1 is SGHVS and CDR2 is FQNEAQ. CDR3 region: CASSLSRLAVSDTQYF. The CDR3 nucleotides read TGTGCCAGCAGCTTAAGTAGACTAGCGGTTTCGGATACGCAGTATTTT.

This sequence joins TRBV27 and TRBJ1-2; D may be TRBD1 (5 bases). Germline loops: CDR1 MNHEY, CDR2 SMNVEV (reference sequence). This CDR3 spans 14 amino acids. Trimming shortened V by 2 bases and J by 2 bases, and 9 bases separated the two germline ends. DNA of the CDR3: TGTGCCAGCAGTTTAAAAGGGGTAAACTATGGCTACACCTTC. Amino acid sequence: CASSLKGVNYGYTF.

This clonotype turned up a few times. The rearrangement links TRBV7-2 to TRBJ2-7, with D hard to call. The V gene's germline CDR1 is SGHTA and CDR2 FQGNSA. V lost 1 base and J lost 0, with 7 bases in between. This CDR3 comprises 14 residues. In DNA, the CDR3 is TGTGCCAGCAGCTTAGGCTTCCTCTCCTACGAGCAGTACTTC. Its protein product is CASSLGFLSYEQYF.

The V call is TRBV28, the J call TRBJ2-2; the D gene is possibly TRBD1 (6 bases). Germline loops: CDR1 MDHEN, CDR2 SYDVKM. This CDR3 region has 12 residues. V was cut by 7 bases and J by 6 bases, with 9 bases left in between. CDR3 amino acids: CASNRVSGELFF. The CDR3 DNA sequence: TGTGCCAGCAACAGGGTTTCCGGGGAGCTGTTTTTT.

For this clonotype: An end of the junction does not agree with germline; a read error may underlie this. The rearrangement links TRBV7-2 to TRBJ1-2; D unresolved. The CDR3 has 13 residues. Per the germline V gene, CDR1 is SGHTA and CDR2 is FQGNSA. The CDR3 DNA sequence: TGTGCCAGCAGAGACACAGCTAACCATGGCTACACCTTC. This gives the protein CASRDTANHGYTF.

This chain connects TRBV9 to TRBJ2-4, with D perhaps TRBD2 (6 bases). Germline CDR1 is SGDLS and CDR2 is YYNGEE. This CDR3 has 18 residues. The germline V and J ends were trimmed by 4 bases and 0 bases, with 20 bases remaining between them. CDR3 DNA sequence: TGTGCCAGCAGCCCGTTCCCTCGGGGGTCGGGAGCCAAAAACATTCAGTACTTC. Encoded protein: CASSPFPRGSGAKNIQYF.

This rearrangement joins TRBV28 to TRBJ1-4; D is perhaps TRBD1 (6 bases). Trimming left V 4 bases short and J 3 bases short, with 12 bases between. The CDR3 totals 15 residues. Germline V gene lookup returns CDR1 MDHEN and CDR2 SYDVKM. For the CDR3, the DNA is TGTGCCAGCAGTTCGACGACAGGACCTAATGAAAAACTGTTTTTT. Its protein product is CASSSTTGPNEKLFF.

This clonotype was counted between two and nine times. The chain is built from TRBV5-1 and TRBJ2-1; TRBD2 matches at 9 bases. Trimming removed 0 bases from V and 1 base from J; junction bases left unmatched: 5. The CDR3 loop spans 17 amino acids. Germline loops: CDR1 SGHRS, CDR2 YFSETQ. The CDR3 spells CASSLGGGAISYNEQFF. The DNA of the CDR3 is TGCGCCAGCAGCTTGGGCGGGGGGGCCATTTCCTACAATGAGCAGTTCTTC. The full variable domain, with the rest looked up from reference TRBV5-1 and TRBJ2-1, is KAGVTQTPRYLIKTRGQQVTLSCSPISGHRSVSWYQQTPGQGLQFLFEYFSETQRNKGNFPGRFSGRQFSNSRSEMNVSTLELGDSALYLCASSLGGGAISYNEQFFGPGTRLTVL.

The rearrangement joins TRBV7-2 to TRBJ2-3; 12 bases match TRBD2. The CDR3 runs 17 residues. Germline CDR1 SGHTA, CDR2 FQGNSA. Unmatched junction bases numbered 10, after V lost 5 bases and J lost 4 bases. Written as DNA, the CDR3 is TGTGCCAGCAGCAGGCGGACTAGCGGGATGGTGGCAGATACGCAGTATTTT. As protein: CASSRRTSGMVADTQYF. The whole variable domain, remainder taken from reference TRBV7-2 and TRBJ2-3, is GAGVSQSPSNKVTEKGKDVELRCDPISGHTALYWYRQSLGQGLEFLIYFQGNSAPDKSGLPSDRFSAERTGGSVSTLTIQRTQQEDSAVYLCASSRRTSGMVADTQYFGPGTRLTVL.

The CDR3 region is CSGDGRYNEQFF. In DNA form, the CDR3 reads TGCAGTGGGGACGGAAGGTACAATGAGCAGTTCTTC. The rearrangement joins TRBV20-1 to TRBJ2-1; tentatively, D is TRBD1 or TRBD2 (5 bases each). The CDR3 contains 12 residues. The V and J ends lost 7 bases and 4 bases respectively, with 11 bases between them. Per germline, CDR1 DFQATT and CDR2 SNEGSKA (reference sequence).

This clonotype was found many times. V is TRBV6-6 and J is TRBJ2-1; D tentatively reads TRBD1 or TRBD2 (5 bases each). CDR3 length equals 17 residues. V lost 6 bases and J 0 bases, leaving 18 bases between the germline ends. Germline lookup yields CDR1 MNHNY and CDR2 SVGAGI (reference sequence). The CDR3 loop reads CASRLWTGLSSYNEQFF. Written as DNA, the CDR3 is TGTGCCAGCAGACTTTGGACGGGGCTGAGCTCCTACAATGAGCAGTTCTTC.

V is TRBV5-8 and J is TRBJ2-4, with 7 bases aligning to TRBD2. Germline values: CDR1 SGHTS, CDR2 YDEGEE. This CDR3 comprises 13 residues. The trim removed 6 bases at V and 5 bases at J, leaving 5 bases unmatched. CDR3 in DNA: TGTGCCAGCATCCTAGCGGCGCAAAACATTCAGTACTTC. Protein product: CASILAAQNIQYF.

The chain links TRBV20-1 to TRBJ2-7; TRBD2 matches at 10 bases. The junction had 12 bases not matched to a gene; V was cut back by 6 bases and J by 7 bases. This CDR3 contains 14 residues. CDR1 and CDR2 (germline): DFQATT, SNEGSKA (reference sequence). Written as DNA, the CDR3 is TGCAGTGCCGGAAAACTAGCGGGACCTAGGGAGCAGTACTTC. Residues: CSAGKLAGPREQYF.

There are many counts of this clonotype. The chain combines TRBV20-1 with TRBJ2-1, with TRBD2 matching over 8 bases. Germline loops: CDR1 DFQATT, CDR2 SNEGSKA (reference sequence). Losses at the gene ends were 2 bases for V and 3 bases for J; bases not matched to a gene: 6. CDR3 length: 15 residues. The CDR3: CSARRLAGIYNEQFF. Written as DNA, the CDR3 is TGCAGTGCTAGACGGCTAGCGGGCATCTACAATGAGCAGTTCTTC.

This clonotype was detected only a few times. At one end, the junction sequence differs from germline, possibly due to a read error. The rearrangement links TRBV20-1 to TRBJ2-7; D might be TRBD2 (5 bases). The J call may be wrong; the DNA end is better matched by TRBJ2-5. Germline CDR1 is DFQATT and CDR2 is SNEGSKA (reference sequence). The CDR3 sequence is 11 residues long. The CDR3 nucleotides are TGCAGTACTAGAGTACGCGAGACCCAGTACTTC. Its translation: CSTRVRETQYF.

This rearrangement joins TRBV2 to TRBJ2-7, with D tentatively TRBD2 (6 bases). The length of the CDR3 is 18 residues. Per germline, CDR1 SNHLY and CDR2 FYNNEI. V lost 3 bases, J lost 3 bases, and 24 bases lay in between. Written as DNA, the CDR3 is TGTGCCAGCAGTGAGAATGGCCTCGGAGGGAATGAGAACTACGAGCAGTACTTC. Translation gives CASSENGLGGNENYEQYF.

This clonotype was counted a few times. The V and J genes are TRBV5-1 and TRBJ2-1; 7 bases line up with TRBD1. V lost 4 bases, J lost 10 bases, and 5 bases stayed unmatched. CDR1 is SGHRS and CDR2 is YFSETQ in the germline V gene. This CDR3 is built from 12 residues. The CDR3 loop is CASSTRTGEQFF. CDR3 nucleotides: TGCGCCAGCAGCACTCGGACAGGAGAGCAGTTCTTC. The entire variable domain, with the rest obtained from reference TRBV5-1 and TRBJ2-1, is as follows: KAGVTQTPRYLIKTRGQQVTLSCSPISGHRSVSWYQQTPGQGLQFLFEYFSETQRNKGNFPGRFSGRQFSNSRSEMNVSTLELGDSALYLCASSTRTGEQFFGPGTRLTVL.

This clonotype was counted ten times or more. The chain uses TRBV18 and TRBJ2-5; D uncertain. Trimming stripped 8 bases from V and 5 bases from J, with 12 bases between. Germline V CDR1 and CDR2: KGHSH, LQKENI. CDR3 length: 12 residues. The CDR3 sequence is CASSPLRETQYF. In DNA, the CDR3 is TGTGCCAGCAGTCCGCTGCGGGAGACCCAGTACTTC.

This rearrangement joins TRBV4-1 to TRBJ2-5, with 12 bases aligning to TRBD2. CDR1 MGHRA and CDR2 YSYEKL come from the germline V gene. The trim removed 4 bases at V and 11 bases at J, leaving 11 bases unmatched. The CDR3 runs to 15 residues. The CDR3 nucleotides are TGCGCCAGCAGCCCAATCTTGACTAGCGGGAGTGAGCAGTACTTC. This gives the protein CASSPILTSGSEQYF.

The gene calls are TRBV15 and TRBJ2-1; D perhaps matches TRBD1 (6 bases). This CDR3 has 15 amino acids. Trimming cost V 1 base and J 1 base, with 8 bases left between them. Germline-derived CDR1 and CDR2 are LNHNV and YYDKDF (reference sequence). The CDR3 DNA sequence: TGTGCCACCAGCAGAGTCCAGGGGTCCTACAATGAGCAGTTCTTC. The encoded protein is CATSRVQGSYNEQFF.